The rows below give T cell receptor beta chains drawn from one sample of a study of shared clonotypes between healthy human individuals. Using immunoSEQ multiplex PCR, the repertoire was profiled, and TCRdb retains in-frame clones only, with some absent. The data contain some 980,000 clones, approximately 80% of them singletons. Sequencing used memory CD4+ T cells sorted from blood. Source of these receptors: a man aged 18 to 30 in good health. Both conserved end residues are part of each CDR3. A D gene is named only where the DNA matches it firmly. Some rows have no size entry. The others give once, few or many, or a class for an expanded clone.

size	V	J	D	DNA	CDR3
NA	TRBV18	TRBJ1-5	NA	TGTGCCAGCTCCCTATCCGGGACGGATAGCAATCAGCCCCAGCATTTT	CASSLSGTDSNQPQHF
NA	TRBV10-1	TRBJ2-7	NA	TGCGCCAGCAGTGAGTTCGTCGGGGACTCCTACGAGCAGTACTTC	CASSEFVGDSYEQYF
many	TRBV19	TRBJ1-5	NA	TGTGCCAGTAGGGGTAGCAATCAGCCCCAGCATTTT	CASRGSNQPQHF
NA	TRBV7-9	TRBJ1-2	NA	TGTGCCAGCAGCTCATCCGGGACATGGGACTATGGCTACACCTTC	CASSSSGTWDYGYTF
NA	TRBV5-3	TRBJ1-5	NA	TGTGCCAGAAGCTTGAATTATTCAAGGGTGCCGAGCAATCAGCCCCAGCATTTT	CARSLNYSRVPSNQPQHF
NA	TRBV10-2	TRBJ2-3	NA	TGCGCCAGCAGTGAGGGGTGGGAGACAGATACGCAGTATTTT	CASSEGWETDTQYF
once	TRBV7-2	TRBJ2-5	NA	TGTGCCAGCAGCTTAGAACGGGGAGGAGAGACCCAGTACTTC	CASSLERGGETQYF
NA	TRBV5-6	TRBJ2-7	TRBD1	TGTGCCAGCAGCTCCTCCTTCTGGACAGGGTCCTACGAGCAGTACTTC	CASSSSFWTGSYEQYF
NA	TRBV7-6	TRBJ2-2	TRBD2	TGTGCCAGCAGCTTAAGGGAAGACCGAGAGCGGGGGCAGAACACCGGGGAGCTGTTTTTT	CASSLREDRERGQNTGELFF
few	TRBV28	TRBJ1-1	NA	TGTGCCAGCAGTTTAATTGGCACTGAAGCTTTCTTT	CASSLIGTEAFF
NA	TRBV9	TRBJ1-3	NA	TGTGCCAGCGCAGAACAGCCCTCTGGAAACACCATATATTTT	CASAEQPSGNTIYF
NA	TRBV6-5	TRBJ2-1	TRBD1	TGTGCCAGCAGTTACTCCGGGACAGGGGGCTACAATGAGCAGTTCTTC	CASSYSGTGGYNEQFF
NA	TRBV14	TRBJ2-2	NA	TGTGCCAGCAGCCCCCTGCGCACCGGGGAGCTGTTTTTT	CASSPLRTGELFF
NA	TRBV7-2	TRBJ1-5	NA	TGTGCCAGCAGCTTGGGGGGCCGGAATCAGCCCCAGCATTTT	CASSLGGRNQPQHF
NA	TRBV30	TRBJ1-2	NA	TGTGCCTGGAGTGCAGTCAGGGATTATGGCTACACCTTC	CAWSAVRDYGYTF
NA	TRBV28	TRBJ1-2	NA	TGTGCCGCAGGGGTGGACTACGGCTACACCTTC	CAAGVDYGYTF
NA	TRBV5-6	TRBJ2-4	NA	TGTGCCAGCAGTTCTCCACGACTAGCCAAAAACATTCAGTACTTC	CASSSPRLAKNIQYF
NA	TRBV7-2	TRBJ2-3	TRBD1	TGTGCCAGCAGCCCGCAGACAGGGAGCCCCACAGATACGCAGTATTTT	CASSPQTGSPTDTQYF
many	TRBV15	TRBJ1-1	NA	TGTGCCACCAGCAGAGCAGGGATGGGGACTGAAGCTTTCTTT	CATSRAGMGTEAFF
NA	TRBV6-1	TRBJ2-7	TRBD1	TGTGCCAGCAGTCGACAGGGGATAGACTACGAGCAGTACTTC	CASSRQGIDYEQYF
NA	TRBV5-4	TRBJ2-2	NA	TGTGCCAGCAGCTCCCGGGGCTGGAACACCGGGGAGCTGTTTTTT	CASSSRGWNTGELFF
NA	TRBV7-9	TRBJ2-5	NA	TGTGCCAGCAGTGTGGATCTCGTTGTGGAGACCCAGTACTTC	CASSVDLVVETQYF
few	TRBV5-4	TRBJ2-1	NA	TGTGCCAGCAGCTTGTATTCAAGCTCGAATGAGCAGTTCTTC	CASSLYSSSNEQFF
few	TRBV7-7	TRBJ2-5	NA	TGTGCTAGCAGCTTAGCAGAGAGGGGGGCCCAGTACTTC	CASSLAERGAQYF
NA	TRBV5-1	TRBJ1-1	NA	TGCGCCAGCAGCCCCAGCGGTATTGAAGCTTTCTTT	CASSPSGIEAFF
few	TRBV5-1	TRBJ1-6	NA	TGCGCCAGCAGCCCCGCAGGGGTGGGTAATTCACCCCTCCACTTT	CASSPAGVGNSPLHF
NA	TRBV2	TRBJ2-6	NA	TGTGCCAGCAGTGAGTCTGGCAACGTCCTGACTTTC	CASSESGNVLTF
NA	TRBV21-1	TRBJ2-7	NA	TGTGCCAGCAGTGCCCTAGCGGGACCGGGGGGCGAGCAGTACTTC	CASSALAGPGGEQYF
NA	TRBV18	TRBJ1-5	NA	TGTGCCAGCTCACCTTTCGTGGGAGGCAATCAGCCCCAGCATTTT	CASSPFVGGNQPQHF
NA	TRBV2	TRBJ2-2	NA	TGTGCCAGCAGTGAGGGGGCTATTGTGGTAGGGGAGCTGTTTTTT	CASSEGAIVVGELFF
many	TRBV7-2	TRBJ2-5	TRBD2	TGTGCCAGCAGCCTTGGGGGACTAGCGGGAAGAGAGACCCAGTACTTC	CASSLGGLAGRETQYF
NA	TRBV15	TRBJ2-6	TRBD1	TGTGCCACCAGCAGTCCCGGGACAGGGCCTTCTGGGGCCAACGTCCTGACTTTC	CATSSPGTGPSGANVLTF
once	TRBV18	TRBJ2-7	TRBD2	TGTGCCAGCTCACCGGGGACTAGCGGGAGGGCCGGCGAGCAGTACTTC	CASSPGTSGRAGEQYF
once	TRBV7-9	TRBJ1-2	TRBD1	TGTGCCAGCAGCCGAGGGACAGGGTATGGCTACACCTTC	CASSRGTGYGYTF
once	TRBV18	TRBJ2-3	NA	TGTGCCAGCTCACCACCGAGTGGATTTTCTAGCACAGATACGCAGTATTTT	CASSPPSGFSSTDTQYF
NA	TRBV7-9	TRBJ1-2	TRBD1	TGTGCCAGCAGGCTAGGGACAGACTATGGCTACACCTTC	CASRLGTDYGYTF
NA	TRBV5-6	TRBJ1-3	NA	TGTGCCAGCAGCTTGCCACACTCTGGAAACACCATATATTTT	CASSLPHSGNTIYF
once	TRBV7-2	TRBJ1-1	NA	TGTGCCAGCAGCTTAGGCGGGGGCCTTAACACTGAAGCTTTCTTT	CASSLGGGLNTEAFF
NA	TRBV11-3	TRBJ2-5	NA	TGTGCCAGCAGCCTCGGACAGAGAGGGCAAGAGACCCAGTACTTC	CASSLGQRGQETQYF
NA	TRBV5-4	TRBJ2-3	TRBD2	TGTGCCAGCAGCCAGGCCGGGACTAGCGGCACAGATACGCAGTATTTT	CASSQAGTSGTDTQYF
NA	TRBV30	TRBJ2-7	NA	TGTGCCTGGAGTGTAGAAGGAAGGTACGAGCAGTACTTC	CAWSVEGRYEQYF
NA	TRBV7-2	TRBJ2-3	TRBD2	TGTGCCAGCAGCTTAGTGGGGGGACTAGCGGCGGATACGCAGTATTTT	CASSLVGGLAADTQYF
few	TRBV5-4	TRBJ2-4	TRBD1	TGTGCCAGCAGCTTGATAGTGGGACAGGGTCAGACCAAAAACATTCAGTACTTC	CASSLIVGQGQTKNIQYF
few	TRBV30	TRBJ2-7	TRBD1	TGTGCCTGGAGCCCGGGACAGGGGGTTCACGAGCAGTACTTC	CAWSPGQGVHEQYF
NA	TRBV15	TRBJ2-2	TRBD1	TGTGCCACCAGCAGAGGGGTGGCAGGGGGCGAGACCGGGGAGCTGTTTTTT	CATSRGVAGGETGELFF
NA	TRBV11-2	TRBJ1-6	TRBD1	TGTGCCAGCAGCTTAGCAGGGACAGGGGGCGGTTCACCCCTCCACTTT	CASSLAGTGGGSPLHF
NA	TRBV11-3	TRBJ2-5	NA	TGTGCCAGCAGCAGGGCCAGTCCCGAGACCCAGTACTTC	CASSRASPETQYF
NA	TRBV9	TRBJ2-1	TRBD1	TGTGCCAGCAGGGGACAGGGGAATGAGCAGTTCTTC	CASRGQGNEQFF